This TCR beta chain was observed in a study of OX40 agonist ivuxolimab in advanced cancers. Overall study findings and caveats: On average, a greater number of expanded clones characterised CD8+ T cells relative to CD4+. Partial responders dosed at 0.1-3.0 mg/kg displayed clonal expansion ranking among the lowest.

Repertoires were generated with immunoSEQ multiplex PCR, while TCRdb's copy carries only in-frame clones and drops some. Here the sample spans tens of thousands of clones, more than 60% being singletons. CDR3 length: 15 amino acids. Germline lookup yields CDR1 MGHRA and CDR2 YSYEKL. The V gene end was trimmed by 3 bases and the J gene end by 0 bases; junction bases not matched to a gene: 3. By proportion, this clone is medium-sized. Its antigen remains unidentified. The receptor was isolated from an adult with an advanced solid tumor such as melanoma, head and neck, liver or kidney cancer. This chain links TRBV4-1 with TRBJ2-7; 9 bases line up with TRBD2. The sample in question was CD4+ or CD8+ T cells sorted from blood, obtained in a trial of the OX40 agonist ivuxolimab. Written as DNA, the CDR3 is TGCGCCAGCAGCCACAGCGGGGGGTCCTCCTACGAGCAGTACTTC. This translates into CASSHSGGSSYEQYF.